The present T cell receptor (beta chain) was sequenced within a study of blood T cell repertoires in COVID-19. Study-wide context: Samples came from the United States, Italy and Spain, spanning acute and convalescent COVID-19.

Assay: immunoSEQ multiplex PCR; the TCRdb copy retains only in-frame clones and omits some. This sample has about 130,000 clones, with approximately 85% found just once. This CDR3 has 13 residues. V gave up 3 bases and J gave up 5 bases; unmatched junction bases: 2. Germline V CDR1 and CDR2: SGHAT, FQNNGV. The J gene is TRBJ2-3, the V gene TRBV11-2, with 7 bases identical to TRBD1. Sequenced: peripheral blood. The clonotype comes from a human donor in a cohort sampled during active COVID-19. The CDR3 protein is CASSLSGGDTQYF. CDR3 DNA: TGTGCCAGCAGCTTGTCAGGGGGAGATACGCAGTATTTT.